This entry describes one T cell receptor (beta chain). V was pared by 5 bases and J by 5 bases, with 11 bases between. CDR3 length: 13 residues. Germline loops: CDR1 MNHEY, CDR2 SMNVEV (reference sequence). This sample is drawn from a study of blood T cell repertoires in COVID-19. For the study at large: Whether acute or convalescent, the COVID-19 samples came from the United States, Italy and Spain. Sources were T cells, B-cell-depleted T cells, or PBMCs; the material itself was cDNA or gDNA.

TCRdb's table, derived via immunoSEQ multiplex PCR, lists solely in-frame clones and lacks some. The sample lists some 330,000 clones; approximately 88% were seen once. This sequence was found in a woman aged 50 to 60 with active or convalescent COVID-19. Sequencing used peripheral blood. The chain employs TRBV27 and TRBJ2-3; D perhaps matches TRBD1 (6 bases). CDR3 region: CASSNHRVDTQYF. The CDR3 bases are TGTGCCAGCAGTAATCACAGGGTAGATACGCAGTATTTT.